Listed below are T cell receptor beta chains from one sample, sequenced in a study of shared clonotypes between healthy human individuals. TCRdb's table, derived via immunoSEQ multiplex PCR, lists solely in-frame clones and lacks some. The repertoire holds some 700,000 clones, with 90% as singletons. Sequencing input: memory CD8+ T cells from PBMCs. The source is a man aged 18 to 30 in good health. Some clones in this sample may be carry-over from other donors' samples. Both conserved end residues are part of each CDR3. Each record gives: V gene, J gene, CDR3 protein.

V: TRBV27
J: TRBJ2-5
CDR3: CASSLWYQETQYF

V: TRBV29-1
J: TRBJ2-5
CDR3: CSGIQGAWETQYF

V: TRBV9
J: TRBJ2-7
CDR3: CASSHNLWDARAYEQYF

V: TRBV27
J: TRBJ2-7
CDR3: CASRGLAYEQYF

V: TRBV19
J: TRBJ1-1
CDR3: CASSQFGAQIVEYTEAFF

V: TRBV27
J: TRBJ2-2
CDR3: CASNGREDTGELFF

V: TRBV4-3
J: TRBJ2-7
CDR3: CASRQEVDSPGYEQYF

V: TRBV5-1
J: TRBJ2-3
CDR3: CASSSWDGNTDTQYF

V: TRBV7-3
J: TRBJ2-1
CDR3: CASSIDRNNEQFF

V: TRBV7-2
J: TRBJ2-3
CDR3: CASSPGLAGTTDTQYF

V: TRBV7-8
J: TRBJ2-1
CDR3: CASSSLAGRNEQFF

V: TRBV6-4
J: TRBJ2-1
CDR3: CASSDSSSGPYNEQFF

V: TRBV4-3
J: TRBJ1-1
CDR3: CASSQGPEAFF

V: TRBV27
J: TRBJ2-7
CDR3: CASSLLDSAGAEEQYF